Below are 20 T cell receptor beta chains sequenced from a single sample in a study of T cell repertoires in cytomegalovirus infection. MiXCR was run by TCRdb on the reads, yielding one entry per CDR3 protein. This sample yields about 900,000 distinct CDR3 sequences, of which less than 35% are seen a single time; more than 13% belongs to the top ten. Their antigen targets remain unknown. The sequences come from cultured CD8+ T cells from PBMCs, collected from culture after CMV antigen stimulation. All receptors derive from a human donor in good health (CMV status not recorded). Some clones in this sample may be carry-over from other donors' samples.

The gene calls are TRBV4-1 and TRBJ1-4, with 7 bases identical to TRBD1. CDR1 and CDR2 (germline): MGHRA, YSYEKL. The CDR3 totals 17 residues. Trimming took 4 bases from V and 0 from J; bases not matched to a gene: 8. DNA for the CDR3: TGCGCCAGCAGCCCCTGGACAGGTCAAGCAACTAATGAAAAACTGTTTTTT. Its translation: CASSPWTGQATNEKLFF.

This clonotype was picked up one time. This chain links TRBV19 with TRBJ1-6; the D gene is possibly TRBD1 (5 bases). The CDR3 loop spans 14 amino acids. Trimming stripped 2 bases from V and 7 bases from J, with 9 bases between. CDR1 and CDR2 (germline): LNHDA, SQIVND (reference sequence). The CDR3 coding sequence is TGTGCCAGTAGTATACAGGGAAGGAATTCACCCCTCCACTTT. It is translated as CASSIQGRNSPLHF.

The CDR3 region has the DNA TGTGCCAGTAACCCCGCCAGGGCACCTGGCTACACCTTC. Translation gives CASNPARAPGYTF. This chain joins TRBV19 and TRBJ1-2; D may be TRBD1 (5 bases). Looked up from germline, CDR1 is LNHDA and CDR2 is SQIVND (reference sequence). The CDR3 length is 13 residues. Trimming removed 7 bases at V and 7 bases at J, with 16 bases between. The full variable domain, with the rest looked up from reference TRBV19 and TRBJ1-2, is DGGITQSPKYLFRKEGQNVTLSCEQNLNHDAMYWYRQDPGQGLRLIYYSQIVNDFQKGDIAEGYSVSREKKESFPLTVTSAQKNPTAFYLCASNPARAPGYTFGSGTRLTVV.

A remark on this clonotype: Germline and junction disagree at one end, which may indicate a read error. The genes are TRBV28 and TRBJ2-5, with TRBD1 as a possible D gene (5 bases). CDR1 MDHEN and CDR2 SYDVKM come from the germline V gene. This CDR3 has 15 amino acids. DNA of the CDR3: TGTGTCAGCAGTCCCCTGACAGACCAGATTACGACCCAGTACTTC. Protein product: CVSSPLTDQITTQYF.

This sequence joins TRBV10-3 and TRBJ2-2; a weak D match, TRBD2 (5 bases). This CDR3 comprises 15 residues. The germline CDR1 and CDR2 sequences are ENHRY and SYGVKD. For the CDR3, the DNA is TGTGCTATACTCGACTTGACCGGGGATTCCGGGGAGCTGTTTTTT. Its translation: CAILDLTGDSGELFF.

This clonotype was picked up a small number of times. V is TRBV25-1 and J is TRBJ2-2, with D uncertain. The CDR3 is 13 residues long. Trimming took off 2 bases at V and 4 bases at J, with 5 bases between the two ends. Germline V gives CDR1 MGHDK, CDR2 SYGVNS. The CDR3 DNA sequence: TGTGCCAGCAGTGAACTGATCACCGGGGAGCTGTTTTTT. Its protein is CASSELITGELFF. Based on the CDR3 plus reference TRBV25-1 and TRBJ2-2, the full variable domain is EADIYQTPRYLVIGTGKKITLECSQTMGHDKMYWYQQDPGMELHLIHYSYGVNSTEKGDLSSESTVSRIRTEHFPLTLESARPSHTSQYLCASSELITGELFFGEGSRLTVL.

This clonotype was detected only a few times. The V call is TRBV7-8, the J call TRBJ1-5; TRBD1 matches at 8 bases. CDR1 is SGHVS and CDR2 is FQNEAQ in the germline V gene. The CDR3 contains 19 residues. V shed 5 bases and J 0 bases; nucleotides not matched to a gene: 15. Written as DNA, the CDR3 is TGTGCCAGCAGCGGGTCCCGGGGACAGGATTTGTATAGCAATCAGCCCCAGCATTTT. It encodes CASSGSRGQDLYSNQPQHF.

In this sample, this clonotype turned up a few times. The CDR3 sequence: CASSEYFGGANVLTF. The CDR3 DNA reads TGTGCCAGCAGTGAATACTTTGGTGGGGCCAACGTCCTGACTTTC. The chain carries TRBV25-1 and TRBJ2-6, with D hard to call. Germline V gene data show CDR1 as MGHDK and CDR2 as SYGVNS. The V end was cut by 0 bases, the J end by 3 bases, with 6 bases between. The CDR3 is 15 residues long.

The chain couples TRBV7-8 to TRBJ1-2; D possibly corresponds to TRBD1 (5 bases). CDR3 size: 14 residues. Germline assignment: CDR1 SGHVS and CDR2 FQNEAQ. The V gene lost 3 bases and the J gene lost 4 bases, with 12 bases spanning the gap. The CDR3 sequence: CASSFRGFGYGYTF. DNA for the CDR3: TGTGCCAGCAGCTTCCGGGGGTTCGGCTATGGCTACACCTTC.

The rearrangement joins TRBV20-1 to TRBJ1-6; 10 positions agree with TRBD1. Germline CDR1 DFQATT, CDR2 SNEGSKA (reference sequence). The CDR3 loop spans 16 amino acids. Trimming removed 6 bases from V and 5 bases from J; junction bases left unmatched: 10. CDR3: CSAVDRGRIDNSPLHF. The CDR3 nucleotides read TGCAGTGCCGTAGACAGGGGGCGTATCGATAATTCACCCCTCCACTTT.

This clonotype came up once. This sequence joins TRBV19 and TRBJ2-3, with D maybe TRBD1 (6 bases). V was trimmed by 5 bases and J by 0 bases, leaving 15 bases between them. Germline V gives CDR1 LNHDA, CDR2 SQIVND (reference sequence). This CDR3 is 16 amino acids long. The CDR3 region is CASSLDAGASTDTQYF. In DNA, the CDR3 is TGTGCCAGTAGTCTCGACGCAGGGGCCAGCACAGATACGCAGTATTTT.

The rearrangement links TRBV27 to TRBJ1-2; 12 nucleotides match TRBD1. Unmatched junction bases numbered 8, after V lost 7 bases and J lost 8 bases. The CDR3 covers 14 residues. Germline V gene lookup returns CDR1 MNHEY and CDR2 SMNVEV (reference sequence). In DNA form, the CDR3 reads TGTGCCAGCACCGCGGGACAGGGGGCCGAAGGCTACACCTTC. Translation gives CASTAGQGAEGYTF.

V and J are TRBV20-1 and TRBJ2-2; 10 positions match TRBD1. V lost 0 bases to trimming and J lost 3 bases; unmatched junction nucleotides: 4. This CDR3 contains 16 residues. Looked up from germline, CDR1 is DFQATT and CDR2 is SNEGSKA (reference sequence). This chain's CDR3 is CSAREPGQGDTGELFF. CDR3 DNA: TGCAGTGCTAGAGAACCTGGACAGGGGGACACCGGGGAGCTGTTTTTT.

The chain recombines TRBV12-3 or TRBV12-4 with TRBJ2-1; D is possibly TRBD1 (6 bases). CDR3 length: 15 amino acids. V was clipped by 2 bases and J by 8 bases, with 16 bases between them. CDR3 sequence (DNA): TGTGCCAGCAGTTTACCAGGGGCCCGAGGTCATGAGCAGTTCTTC. Translated: CASSLPGARGHEQFF.

This clonotype appeared a few times. The rearrangement uses TRBV4-2 and TRBJ1-5; D might be TRBD1 (5 bases). The germline gives CDR1 LGHNA, CDR2 YNFKEQ. V lost 1 base to trimming and J lost 2 bases, with 9 bases between them. The CDR3 is 15 amino acids. CDR3 coding DNA: TGTGCCAGCAGCCAAGTTGTACAGGGCAATCAGCCCCAGCATTTT. This codes for CASSQVVQGNQPQHF.

This chain joins TRBV28 and TRBJ2-1, with D possibly being TRBD1 (5 bases). The CDR3 has 18 amino acids. Trimming pared 5 bases from V and 0 bases from J, leaving 20 bases between. Germline V lookup: CDR1 MDHEN, CDR2 SYDVKM. This CDR3 is CASSLPLEQASSYNEQFF. CDR3 coding DNA: TGTGCCAGCAGTCTCCCCCTCGAACAGGCGAGCTCCTACAATGAGCAGTTCTTC.

CDR3 nucleotides: TGTGCCAGCAGTGTGAGGAGGAGTGATGCGCAGTTCTTC. It translates to CASSVRRSDAQFF. The rearrangement uses TRBV25-1 and TRBJ2-1, with a tentative D call TRBD2 (5 bases). This CDR3 region has 13 residues. The germline CDR1 and CDR2 sequences are MGHDK and SYGVNS. Between the trimmed V and J ends, which lost 4 bases and 12 bases, there was a span of 16 bases. Together with reference TRBV25-1 and TRBJ2-1, the CDR3 gives the full variable domain: EADIYQTPRYLVIGTGKKITLECSQTMGHDKMYWYQQDPGMELHLIHYSYGVNSTEKGDLSSESTVSRIRTEHFPLTLESARPSHTSQYLCASSVRRSDAQFFGPGTRLTVL.

This clonotype has only a few counts. V gene TRBV7-3 combines with J gene TRBJ2-3; TRBD2 is a possible D gene (6 bases). This CDR3 contains 16 residues. Trimming removed 4 bases at V and 4 bases at J, with 18 bases between. From germline, CDR1 is SGHTA and CDR2 FQGTGA. The CDR3 DNA reads TGTGCCAGCAGCTCCGTCCGGCGGGGATTAGCAGATACGCAGTATTTT. Amino acids: CASSSVRRGLADTQYF.

This clonotype has ten or more counts. J is TRBJ2-5 and V is TRBV7-2; 14 bases are a match to TRBD2. V was pared by 5 bases and J by 1 base, with 9 bases of the junction left unmatched. This CDR3 comprises 18 residues. Germline-derived CDR1 and CDR2 are SGHTA and FQGNSA. In DNA form, the CDR3 reads TGTGCCAGCAGCCCGTACGGACTAGCGGGGGGACTCCAAGAGACCCAGTACTTC. This codes for CASSPYGLAGGLQETQYF.

This clonotype has ten or more counts. The chain joins TRBV7-9 to TRBJ1-1; D uncertain. Germline V lookup: CDR1 SEHNR, CDR2 FQNEAQ (reference sequence). V shed 5 bases and J shed 1 base, with 17 bases lying between them. This CDR3 comprises 16 residues. The CDR3 spells CASSPTPSGPNTEAFF. The CDR3 bases are TGTGCCAGCAGCCCCACGCCCTCAGGACCGAACACTGAAGCTTTCTTT.